These 2 T cell receptor beta chains were all obtained from the same sample, sequenced in a study of blood T cell repertoires in COVID-19. The table came from immunoSEQ multiplex PCR; TCRdb's copy has only in-frame clones and leaves some out. Of about 220,000 clones listed, 70% to 90% were seen once; the top ten hold 9.5% to 15%. The sample consisted of peripheral blood. These receptors were obtained from a human donor in a cohort sampled during active COVID-19.

The CDR3 loop is CASIGVAGEQYF. The DNA for the CDR3 is TGTGCCAGTATAGGTGTCGCGGGGGAGCAGTACTTC. The chain joins TRBV19 to TRBJ2-7; weak D call: TRBD2 (6 bases). Deletions cut 7 bases from V and 7 bases from J, with 14 bases between. There are 12 residues in the CDR3. Germline V gene lookup returns CDR1 LNHDA and CDR2 SQIVND (reference sequence).

The chain uses TRBV5-1 and TRBJ1-1, with 11 bases identical to TRBD1. The CDR3 is made up of 14 amino acids. Trimming cost V 4 bases and J 5 bases; bases outside gene matches: 4. Per germline, CDR1 SGHRS and CDR2 YFSETQ. The CDR3 is CASSRGDRGTEAFF. DNA for the CDR3: TGCGCCAGCAGCAGGGGGGACAGGGGGACTGAAGCTTTCTTT.